The 19 T cell receptor beta chains in this list originate from one sample, sequenced in a study of shared clonotypes between healthy human individuals. Repertoires were generated with immunoSEQ multiplex PCR, while TCRdb's copy carries only in-frame clones and drops some. The sample contains 450,000 to 500,000 clones, about 72% of which appear only once. Sequences were obtained from PBMCs. The receptors come from a middle-aged woman in good health. Some clones in this sample may be carry-over from other donors' samples.

This clone was seen only a few times. The chain combines TRBV30 with TRBJ2-3; 13 bases map to TRBD2. CDR1 and CDR2 from the germline V gene are GTSNPN and SVGIG (reference sequence). This CDR3 has 17 residues. Losses at the gene ends were 0 bases for V and 7 bases for J; bases not matched to a gene: 10. CDR3 sequence (DNA): TGTGCCTGGAGTGTACGTGTACTAGCGGGAGGGCCAAATACGCAGTATTTT. It specifies CAWSVRVLAGGPNTQYF.

V and J are TRBV6-6 and TRBJ2-1; no definite D call. CDR1 is MNHNY and CDR2 is SVGAGI in the germline V gene (reference sequence). The V end lost 8 bases, the J end lost 5 bases, and 10 bases lay between the germline ends. The CDR3 sequence is 12 residues long. CDR3 amino acids: CASGQAHNEQFF. The CDR3, as DNA: TGTGCCAGCGGGCAGGCTCACAATGAGCAGTTCTTC.

CDR3 residues: CASSLFGAGGTGELFF. The CDR3 nucleotides read TGTGCCAGCAGCTTATTTGGAGCGGGAGGCACCGGGGAGCTGTTTTTT. V usage is TRBV11-3 and J usage is TRBJ2-2; 9 bases match TRBD2. The CDR3 consists of 16 residues. CDR1 and CDR2 from the germline V gene are SGHNT and YENEEA. V trimming: 2 bases; J trimming: 4 bases; junction bases outside the gene matches: 5.

Regarding this clone: A far larger clone is one nucleotide away, so this likely arose from a read error. The chain recombines TRBV4-2 with TRBJ2-6, with a weak D call TRBD1 (5 bases). The germline gives CDR1 LGHNA, CDR2 YNFKEQ. CDR3 length equals 16 residues. The CDR3: CASSQTESSGAIVLTF. CDR3 DNA sequence: TGTGCCAGCAGCCAAACGGAGAGCTCTGGGGCCATCGTCCTGACTTTC.

This chain joins TRBV10-3 and TRBJ1-5, with TRBD1 identical over 7 bases. The V segment lost 3 bases and the J segment 5 bases; nucleotides outside the gene matches: 4. Germline values: CDR1 ENHRY, CDR2 SYGVKD. CDR3 length: 14 residues. The CDR3 reads CAISDHRGDQPQHF. Here the CDR3 DNA reads TGTGCCATCAGTGACCACAGGGGCGATCAGCCCCAGCATTTT.

The rearrangement joins TRBV27 to TRBJ1-4; D ambiguous. CDR1 is MNHEY and CDR2 is SMNVEV in the germline V gene (reference sequence). This CDR3 contains 13 residues. Trimming stripped 4 bases from V and 4 bases from J, with 7 bases between. This CDR3 is CASSWVVNEKLFF. For the CDR3, the DNA is TGTGCCAGCAGTTGGGTTGTTAATGAAAAACTGTTTTTT.

The chain uses TRBV9 and TRBJ2-3; TRBD2 matches 9 bases. CDR1 SGDLS and CDR2 YYNGEE come from the germline V gene. The V segment lost 0 bases and the J segment 4 bases; nucleotides outside the gene matches: 12. The CDR3 is 18 residues long. The DNA of the CDR3 is TGTGCCAGCAGCGTAGCCGGGAGGTTAGCGGGAGCGGCAGATACGCAGTATTTT. Protein sequence: CASSVAGRLAGAADTQYF.

Only a few counts were recorded for this clone. This chain links TRBV28 with TRBJ1-2; 9 nucleotides line up with TRBD1. CDR1 and CDR2 (germline): MDHEN, SYDVKM. The CDR3 has 18 residues. V lost 5 bases and J lost 0; bases outside the gene matches: 13. CDR3 in amino acids: CASSPRGMDRGPNYGYTF. The CDR3 DNA reads TGTGCCAGCAGTCCCCGGGGAATGGACAGGGGCCCTAACTATGGCTACACCTTC.

This CDR3 is CASSATGGTEAFF. CDR3 nucleotides: TGTGCCAGCAGCGCTACAGGGGGAACTGAAGCTTTCTTT. The V and J genes are TRBV9 and TRBJ1-1, with TRBD1 identical over 8 bases. Germline-derived CDR1 and CDR2 are SGDLS and YYNGEE. The length of the CDR3 is 13 residues. Trimming removed 3 bases from V and 5 bases from J; junction bases left unmatched: 3.

This clone showed up just a few times. V and J are TRBV28 and TRBJ1-5; maybe TRBD1 (6 bases). The V gene lost 5 bases and the J gene lost 4 bases, with 12 bases spanning the gap. The germline gives CDR1 MDHEN, CDR2 SYDVKM. CDR3 length equals 14 residues. The CDR3 DNA sequence: TGTGCCAGCAGTCAACAGGGCAATAATCAGCCCCAGCATTTT. As protein: CASSQQGNNQPQHF. The full variable domain, rest sourced from reference TRBV28 and TRBJ1-5, is DVKVTQSSRYLVKRTGEKVFLECVQDMDHENMFWYRQDPGLGLRLIYFSYDVKMKEKGDIPEGYSVSREKKERFSLILESASTNQTSMYLCASSQQGNNQPQHFGDGTRLSIL.

This chain connects TRBV29-1 to TRBJ1-4, with 7 bases identical to TRBD1. Trimming cost V 0 bases and J 6 bases; bases outside gene matches: 1. Germline V gene sequence: CDR1 SQVTM, CDR2 ANQGSEA. The CDR3 has 13 amino acids. This CDR3 is CSVEDGTDEKLFF. The CDR3, as DNA: TGCAGCGTTGAAGATGGGACAGATGAAAAACTGTTTTTT. Filled out from reference TRBV29-1 and TRBJ1-4, the complete variable domain reads SAVISQKPSRDICQRGTSLTIQCQVDSQVTMMFWYRQQPGQSLTLIATANQGSEATYESGFVIDKFPISRPNLTFSTLTVSNMSPEDSSIYLCSVEDGTDEKLFFGSGTQLSVL.

The genes are TRBV11-3 and TRBJ1-1, with D maybe TRBD1 (6 bases). V lost 5 bases to trimming and J lost 1 base, with 14 bases between them. The CDR3 contains 15 residues. Germline CDR1 SGHNT, CDR2 YENEEA. CDR3: CASSENRGGNTEAFF. As DNA, the CDR3 is TGTGCCAGCAGCGAAAATAGGGGGGGGAACACTGAAGCTTTCTTT.

A remark on this clone: This likely stems from a read error, as it lies one base from a far larger clone. J is TRBJ1-5 and V is TRBV11-2, with 8 positions matching TRBD1. The CDR3 sequence is 17 residues long. The ends lost 1 base at V and 0 bases at J; junction bases unmatched: 5. Germline V gene sequence: CDR1 SGHAT, CDR2 FQNNGV. CDR3 loop: CASSLAAGGSSNQPQHF. For the CDR3, the DNA is TGTGCCAGCAGCTTAGCAGCAGGGGGCAGTAGCAATCAGCCCCAGCATTTT. The entire variable domain, with the rest obtained from reference TRBV11-2 and TRBJ1-5, is as follows: EAGVAQSPRYKIIEKRQSVAFWCNPISGHATLYWYQQILGQGPKLLIQFQNNGVVDDSQLPKDRFSAERLKGVDSTLKIQPAKLEDSAVYLCASSLAAGGSSNQPQHFGDGTRLSIL.

Worth noting for this clone: A far bigger clonotype differs at one base, so this is likely a read error. The rearrangement links TRBV2 to TRBJ1-4, with D hard to call. Looked up from germline, CDR1 is SNHLY and CDR2 is FYNNEI. V was cut by 5 bases and J by 0 bases, with 7 bases left in between. The CDR3 consists of 14 residues. The CDR3 DNA is TGTGCCAGCAGTCGAGATGCAACTAATGAAAAACTGTTTTTT. It encodes CASSRDATNEKLFF. Using reference TRBV2 and TRBJ1-4 for the parts outside the CDR3, the full variable domain is EPEVTQTPSHQVTQMGQEVILRCVPISNHLYFYWYRQILGQKVEFLVSFYNNEISEKSEIFDDQFSVERPDGSNFTLKIRSTKLEDSAMYFCASSRDATNEKLFFGSGTQLSVL.

The chain employs TRBV2 and TRBJ2-5; the D gene is possibly TRBD1 (5 bases). Trimming removed 7 bases at V and 2 bases at J, with 14 bases between. The germline CDR1 and CDR2 sequences are SNHLY and FYNNEI. CDR3 size: 14 residues. In DNA form, the CDR3 reads TGTGCCAGCAAGGGATATAGGGGTCAAGAGACCCAGTACTTC. Translation gives CASKGYRGQETQYF. The full variable domain, its missing parts supplied by reference TRBV2 and TRBJ2-5, is EPEVTQTPSHQVTQMGQEVILRCVPISNHLYFYWYRQILGQKVEFLVSFYNNEISEKSEIFDDQFSVERPDGSNFTLKIRSTKLEDSAMYFCASKGYRGQETQYFGPGTRLLVL.

This rearrangement joins TRBV9 to TRBJ2-1; D not certain. Between the trimmed V and J ends, which lost 2 bases and 4 bases, there was a span of 10 bases. Germline V gene lookup returns CDR1 SGDLS and CDR2 YYNGEE. There are 14 residues in the CDR3. The CDR3 region is CASSVNEPYNEQFF. CDR3 coding DNA: TGTGCCAGCAGCGTGAACGAACCTTACAATGAGCAGTTCTTC. Drawing the rest from reference TRBV9 and TRBJ2-1, the complete variable domain is DSGVTQTPKHLITATGQRVTLRCSPRSGDLSVYWYQQSLDQGLQFLIQYYNGEERAKGNILERFSAQQFPDLHSELNLSSLELGDSALYFCASSVNEPYNEQFFGPGTRLTVL.

The V call is TRBV27, the J call TRBJ1-4, with D possibly matching TRBD1 (6 bases). This CDR3 is built from 14 residues. The V gene's germline CDR1 is MNHEY and CDR2 SMNVEV (reference sequence). V was cut by 3 bases and J by 7 bases, with 12 bases left in between. The CDR3 loop is CASSLGGEGEKLFF. The CDR3 DNA reads TGTGCCAGCAGTTTGGGGGGCGAGGGTGAAAAACTGTTTTTT.

V and J are TRBV10-2 and TRBJ2-2, with 7 bases identical to TRBD2. Germline CDR1 WSHSY, CDR2 SAAADI. V lost 2 bases and J lost 1; bases outside the gene matches: 1. The CDR3 is made up of 15 amino acids. CDR3 bases: TGCGCCAGCAGTGAGAGGACTAGGAACACCGGGGAGCTGTTTTTT. Its translation: CASSERTRNTGELFF.

This rearrangement joins TRBV10-2 to TRBJ2-1; 11 nucleotides agree with TRBD2. Germline V CDR1 and CDR2: WSHSY, SAAADI. The CDR3 length is 18 residues. Trimming cost V 3 bases and J 3 bases; bases outside gene matches: 10. CDR3 protein: CASSDGRLAGNIYNEQFF. For the CDR3, the DNA is TGCGCCAGCAGTGATGGTCGACTAGCGGGAAATATCTACAATGAGCAGTTCTTC.